A single sample is the source of the 20 T cell receptor beta chains below, sequenced in a study of memory CD4+ T cells and cytomegalovirus serostatus. Sequenced by immunoSEQ multiplex PCR; TCRdb stores in-frame clones only, minus some. The repertoire includes some 41,000 clones, about three quarters of them detected once, and under 7.5% sits in the top ten. Single viable CD3+CD4+CD8-CD45RO+ cells were sorted as the memory CD4+ T cells. Sequenced: memory CD4+ T cells from blood. Receptors were obtained from an adult in good health and CMV-seronegative.

The genes are TRBV19 and TRBJ2-7; 7 bases fit TRBD1. The V segment lost 9 bases and the J segment 3 bases; nucleotides outside the gene matches: 11. The CDR3 spans 14 residues. The germline V gene has CDR1 LNHDA and CDR2 SQIVND (reference sequence). The CDR3 DNA follows: TGTGCCAGCTCAAATACGAACAGGGGCTACGAGCAGTACTTC. Translation gives CASSNTNRGYEQYF.

The chain joins TRBV10-3 to TRBJ1-4; no reliable D call. Germline CDR1 and CDR2: ENHRY and SYGVKD. CDR3 size: 14 residues. V was pared by 4 bases and J by 4 bases, with 10 bases between. The CDR3 reads CAISGVKDNEKLFF. The DNA of the CDR3 is TGTGCCATCAGTGGGGTAAAGGATAATGAAAAACTGTTTTTT.

The chain employs TRBV4-2 and TRBJ2-1, with TRBD1 identical over 9 bases. This CDR3 comprises 18 residues. Germline assignment: CDR1 LGHNA and CDR2 YNFKEQ. J gave up 1 base and V 3 bases, and 10 bases lay outside the gene matches. As DNA, the CDR3 is TGTGCCAGCAGCCAGGCGGCCACAGGGGGCCTTTCCTACAATGAGCAGTTCTTC. It encodes CASSQAATGGLSYNEQFF.

The rearrangement joins TRBV7-6 to TRBJ2-5, with 7 bases that match TRBD1. J was trimmed by 2 bases and V by 3 bases; bases with no gene match: 3. Germline lookup yields CDR1 SGHVS and CDR2 FNYEAQ. This CDR3 spans 14 amino acids. The CDR3 DNA is TGTGCCAGCAGCTTCGGGACAGAACAAGAGACCCAGTACTTC. Protein product: CASSFGTEQETQYF.

V usage is TRBV18 and J usage is TRBJ2-7; 12 nucleotides align to TRBD2. The germline CDR1 and CDR2 sequences are KGHSH and LQKENI. The CDR3 totals 14 residues. The V and J ends lost 2 bases and 7 bases, in that order; junction bases with no gene match: 3. The CDR3 protein is CASSPDGLAGEQYF. The CDR3 DNA reads as TGTGCCAGCTCACCAGACGGACTAGCGGGAGAGCAGTACTTC.

The V and J genes are TRBV19 and TRBJ2-7, with D perhaps matching TRBD1 or TRBD2 (5 bases each). TRBJ2-5 matches the DNA end more closely, so the J call is doubtful. Germline V CDR1 and CDR2: LNHDA, SQIVND (reference sequence). The CDR3 spans 13 residues. The CDR3: CASSTGTQQTQYF. CDR3 sequence (DNA): TGTGCCAGTAGTACTGGGACCCAGCAGACCCAGTACTTC.

The chain recombines TRBV7-2 with TRBJ2-5; a possible D gene is TRBD1 (5 bases). The CDR3 has 13 residues. CDR1 and CDR2 from the germline V gene are SGHTA and FQGNSA. Deletions cut 1 base from V and 11 bases from J, with 14 bases between. CDR3 loop: CASSLEGIGRQYF. Written as DNA, the CDR3 is TGTGCCAGCAGCTTAGAGGGGATCGGCCGACAGTACTTC.

This chain uses TRBV10-3 with TRBJ2-1; D ambiguous. V was shortened by 6 bases and J by 5 bases, with 11 bases between the two germline ends. The CDR3 covers 13 residues. Germline V gives CDR1 ENHRY, CDR2 SYGVKD. The CDR3 DNA reads as TGTGCCATCAGGGTCCCCGGTGACAATGAGCAGTTCTTC. Amino acids: CAIRVPGDNEQFF.

This clone occurred once. The J gene is TRBJ2-2, the V gene TRBV6-6; TRBD1 matches 7 bases. V shed 6 bases and J 7 bases; nucleotides not matched to a gene: 11. This CDR3 has 15 amino acids. Germline-derived CDR1 and CDR2 are MNHNY and SVGAGI (reference sequence). The CDR3 spells CASRPRTGIDGELFF. The DNA for the CDR3 is TGTGCCAGCAGACCCCGGACAGGAATAGACGGGGAGCTGTTTTTT.

The V call is TRBV7-8, the J call TRBJ2-7; possibly TRBD2 for D (5 bases). This CDR3 has 14 residues. Looked up from germline, CDR1 is SGHVS and CDR2 is FQNEAQ. V lost 5 bases, J lost 6 bases, and 17 bases lay in between. CDR3 DNA: TGTGCCAGCAGCCCTAGGGAGACCCTATCCGAGCAGTACTTC. Its translation is CASSPRETLSEQYF.

The chain has TRBV6-6 and TRBJ1-1; TRBD1 aligns across 9 bases. V shed 6 bases and J 3 bases; nucleotides not matched to a gene: 5. Germline CDR1 reads MNHNY; CDR2 reads SVGAGI (reference sequence). The CDR3 runs to 14 residues. The CDR3, as DNA: TGTGCCAGCAGCCGGACAGGGGAGGACACTGAAGCTTTCTTT. Translating it yields CASSRTGEDTEAFF.

As regards this clone: Other nucleotide sequences from this sample produce the same CDR3. The rearrangement links TRBV27 to TRBJ2-3, with D possibly TRBD2 on 5 matching bases. The V and J ends lost 0 bases and 5 bases respectively, with 12 bases between them. The CDR3 covers 15 residues. Germline assignment: CDR1 MNHEY and CDR2 SMNVEV (reference sequence). CDR3 residues: CASSLSVGAGDTQYF. CDR3 in DNA: TGTGCCAGCAGTTTATCGGTGGGAGCTGGAGATACGCAGTATTTT.

The J gene is TRBJ2-1, the V gene TRBV10-3, with a tentative D call TRBD2 (6 bases). V was cut by 6 bases and J by 9 bases, with 15 bases left in between. Per germline, CDR1 ENHRY and CDR2 SYGVKD. This CDR3 has 13 residues. For the CDR3, the DNA is TGTGCCATCAGAGCGGGCCCCCTGGGTGAGCAGTTCTTC. Amino acids: CAIRAGPLGEQFF.

V gene TRBV7-2 combines with J gene TRBJ2-4; D may be TRBD1 or TRBD2 (5 bases each). Trimming left V 2 bases short and J 0 bases short, with 14 bases between. Germline CDR1 and CDR2: SGHTA and FQGNSA. The CDR3 contains 17 residues. CDR3 residues: CASSLRQSGTAKNIQYF. Here the CDR3 DNA reads TGTGCCAGCAGCTTAAGGCAGTCCGGGACAGCCAAAAACATTCAGTACTTC.

The rearrangement joins TRBV5-4 to TRBJ2-1, with TRBD2 matching over 11 bases. There are 15 residues in the CDR3. CDR1 SGHNT and CDR2 YYREEE come from the germline V gene (reference sequence). After removal of 4 bases from V and 6 bases from J, the junction contained 6 bases not matched to a gene. CDR3 sequence (DNA): TGTGCCAGCAGCATTAGCGGGAGGGCCTCCAATGAGCAGTTCTTC. Amino acid sequence: CASSISGRASNEQFF.

The chain couples TRBV7-3 to TRBJ2-2; D gene unclear. Germline V gene data show CDR1 as SGHTA and CDR2 as FQGTGA. The CDR3 length is 17 residues. Trimming pared 2 bases from V and 2 bases from J, leaving 15 bases between. CDR3 sequence: CASSLFSPPGNTGELFF. In nucleotides, the CDR3 is TGTGCCAGCAGCTTATTCTCTCCGCCCGGAAACACCGGGGAGCTGTTTTTT.

This clone was found a few times. For the CDR3, the DNA is TGTGCCTGGAGTCAAACCTTTCGGGGGCGCGAAAAACTGTTTTTT. This gives the protein CAWSQTFRGREKLFF. The chain carries TRBV30 and TRBJ1-4; possible D gene TRBD1, 6 bases. This CDR3 region has 15 residues. V shed 2 bases and J shed 8 bases, with 18 bases lying between them. CDR1 is GTSNPN and CDR2 is SVGIG in the germline V gene (reference sequence).

This chain joins TRBV2 and TRBJ2-2; 12 bases match TRBD2. V lost 7 bases and J lost 5; bases outside the gene matches: 8. The CDR3 is 16 amino acids. Per germline, CDR1 SNHLY and CDR2 FYNNEI. The CDR3 region has the DNA TGTGCCAGCACCGGGACTAGCGGGCTGGGGACCGGGGAGCTGTTTTTT. Translation: CASTGTSGLGTGELFF.

This clone was seen only once. This chain joins TRBV6-6 and TRBJ2-7; TRBD2 matches 11 bases. Trimming took 7 bases from V and 5 from J; bases not matched to a gene: 13. There are 16 residues in the CDR3. Per the germline V gene, CDR1 is MNHNY and CDR2 is SVGAGI (reference sequence). The CDR3 DNA reads as TGTGCCAGCAAACCGACTAGCGGGGCCCGGTTCAACGAGCAGTACTTC. It encodes CASKPTSGARFNEQYF.

The J gene is TRBJ2-1, the V gene TRBV7-2, with D uncertain. This CDR3 contains 13 residues. Trimming stripped 5 bases from V and 6 bases from J, with 11 bases between. Looked up from germline, CDR1 is SGHTA and CDR2 is FQGNSA. The CDR3 sequence: CASSPPVSNEQFF. The CDR3, as DNA: TGTGCCAGCAGCCCCCCTGTGAGCAATGAGCAGTTCTTC.